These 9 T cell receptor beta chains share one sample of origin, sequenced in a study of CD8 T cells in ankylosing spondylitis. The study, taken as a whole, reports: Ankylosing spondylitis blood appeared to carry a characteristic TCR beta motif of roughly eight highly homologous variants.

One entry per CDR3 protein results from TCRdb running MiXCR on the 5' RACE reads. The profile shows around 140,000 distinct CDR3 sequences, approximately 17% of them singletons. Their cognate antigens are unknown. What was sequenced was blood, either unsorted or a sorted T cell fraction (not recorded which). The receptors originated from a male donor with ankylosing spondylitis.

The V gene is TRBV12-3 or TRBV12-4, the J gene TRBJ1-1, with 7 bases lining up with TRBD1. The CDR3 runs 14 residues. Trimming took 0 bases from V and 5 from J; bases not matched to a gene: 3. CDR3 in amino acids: CASSLAGTATEAFF. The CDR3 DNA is TGTGCCAGCAGTTTAGCTGGGACAGCGACTGAAGCTTTCTTT.

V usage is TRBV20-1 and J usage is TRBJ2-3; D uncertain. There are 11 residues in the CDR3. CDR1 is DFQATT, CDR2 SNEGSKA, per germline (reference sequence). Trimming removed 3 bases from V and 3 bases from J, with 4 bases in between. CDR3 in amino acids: CSASKTDTQYF. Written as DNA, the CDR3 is TGCAGTGCTAGTAAGACAGATACGCAGTATTTT.

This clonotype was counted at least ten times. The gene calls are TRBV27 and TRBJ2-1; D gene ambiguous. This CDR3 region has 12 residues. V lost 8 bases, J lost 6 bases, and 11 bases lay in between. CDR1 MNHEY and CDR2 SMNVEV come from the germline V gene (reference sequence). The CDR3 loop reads CASGWIRNEQFF. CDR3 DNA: TGTGCCAGCGGCTGGATTCGCAATGAGCAGTTCTTC.

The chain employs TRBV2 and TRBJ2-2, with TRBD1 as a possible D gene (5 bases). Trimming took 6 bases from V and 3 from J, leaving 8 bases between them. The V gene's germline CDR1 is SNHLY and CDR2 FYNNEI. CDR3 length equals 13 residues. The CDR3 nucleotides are TGTGCCAGCAGGGTCAGGGACACCGGGGAGCTGTTTTTT. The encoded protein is CASRVRDTGELFF. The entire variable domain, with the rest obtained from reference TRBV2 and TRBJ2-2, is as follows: EPEVTQTPSHQVTQMGQEVILRCVPISNHLYFYWYRQILGQKVEFLVSFYNNEISEKSEIFDDQFSVERPDGSNFTLKIRSTKLEDSAMYFCASRVRDTGELFFGEGSRLTVL.

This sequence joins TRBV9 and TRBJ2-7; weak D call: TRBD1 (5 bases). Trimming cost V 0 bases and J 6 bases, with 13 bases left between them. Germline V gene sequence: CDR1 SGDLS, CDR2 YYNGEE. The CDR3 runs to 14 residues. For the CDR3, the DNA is TGTGCCAGCAGCGTAGGGAACTCAGGGCCCGAGCAGTACTTC. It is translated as CASSVGNSGPEQYF.

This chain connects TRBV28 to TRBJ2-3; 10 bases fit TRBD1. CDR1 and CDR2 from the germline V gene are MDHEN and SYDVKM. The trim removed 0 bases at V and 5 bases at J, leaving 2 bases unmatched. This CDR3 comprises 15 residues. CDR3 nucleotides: TGTGCCAGCAGTTTATGGGACAGGGGGGGAGATACGCAGTATTTT. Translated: CASSLWDRGGDTQYF.

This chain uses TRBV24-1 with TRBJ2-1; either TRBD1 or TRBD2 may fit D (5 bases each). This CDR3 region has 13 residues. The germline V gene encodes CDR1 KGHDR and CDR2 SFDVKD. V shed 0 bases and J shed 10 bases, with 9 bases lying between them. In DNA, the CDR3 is TGTGCCACCAGTGATTTGGGCAGGGAGGAGCAGTTCTTC. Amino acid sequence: CATSDLGREEQFF.

CDR3 sequence (DNA): TGTGCCAGCAGCCTCCAAGGGGTCAACGAGCAGTACTTC. Translated, it gives CASSLQGVNEQYF. The V gene is TRBV14, the J gene TRBJ2-7; tentatively, D is TRBD1 (5 bases). V dropped 4 bases and J dropped 5 bases, with 12 bases sitting between them. Per the germline V gene, CDR1 is SGHDN and CDR2 is FVKESK. This CDR3 contains 13 residues.

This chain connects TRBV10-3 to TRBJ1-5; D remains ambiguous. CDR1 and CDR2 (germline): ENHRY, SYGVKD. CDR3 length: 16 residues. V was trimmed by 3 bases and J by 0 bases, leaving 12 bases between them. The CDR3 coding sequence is TGTGCCATCAGTGAAGGCGCCTCTACTAGCAATCAGCCCCAGCATTTT. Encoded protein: CAISEGASTSNQPQHF.